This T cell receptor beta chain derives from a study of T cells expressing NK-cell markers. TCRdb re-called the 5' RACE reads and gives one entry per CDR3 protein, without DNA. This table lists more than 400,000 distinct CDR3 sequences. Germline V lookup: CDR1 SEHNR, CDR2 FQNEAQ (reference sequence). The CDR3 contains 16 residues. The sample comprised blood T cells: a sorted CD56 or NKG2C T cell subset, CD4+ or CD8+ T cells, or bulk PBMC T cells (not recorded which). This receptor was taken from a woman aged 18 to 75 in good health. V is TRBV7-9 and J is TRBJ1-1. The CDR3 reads CASSLDFGRSDTEAFF.